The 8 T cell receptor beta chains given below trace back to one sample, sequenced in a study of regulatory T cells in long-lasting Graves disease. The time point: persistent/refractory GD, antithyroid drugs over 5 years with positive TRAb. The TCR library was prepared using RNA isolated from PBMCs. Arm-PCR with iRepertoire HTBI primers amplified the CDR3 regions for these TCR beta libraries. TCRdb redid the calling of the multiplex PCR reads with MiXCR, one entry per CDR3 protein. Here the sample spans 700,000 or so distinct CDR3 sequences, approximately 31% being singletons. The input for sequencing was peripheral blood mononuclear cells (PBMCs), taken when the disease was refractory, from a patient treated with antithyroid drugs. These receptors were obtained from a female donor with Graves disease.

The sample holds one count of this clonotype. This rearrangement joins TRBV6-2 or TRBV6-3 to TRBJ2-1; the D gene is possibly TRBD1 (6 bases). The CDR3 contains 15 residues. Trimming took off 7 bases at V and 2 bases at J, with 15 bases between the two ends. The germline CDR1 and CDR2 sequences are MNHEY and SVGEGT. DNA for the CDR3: TGTGCCAGCATCAGGGGTCTTGGGGCCTACAATGAGCAGTTCTTC. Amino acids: CASIRGLGAYNEQFF.

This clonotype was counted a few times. The CDR3 DNA is TGTGCCAGTAGTATAAAGCAGGGGAGGAATCAGCCCCAGCATTTT. It is translated as CASSIKQGRNQPQHF. The chain recombines TRBV19 with TRBJ1-5; D is possibly TRBD1 (6 bases). The CDR3 sequence is 15 residues long. The germline gives CDR1 LNHDA, CDR2 SQIVND (reference sequence). Trimming took off 2 bases at V and 4 bases at J, with 12 bases between the two ends. Supplemented by reference TRBV19 and TRBJ1-5, the full variable domain reads DGGITQSPKYLFRKEGQNVTLSCEQNLNHDAMYWYRQDPGQGLRLIYYSQIVNDFQKGDIAEGYSVSREKKESFPLTVTSAQKNPTAFYLCASSIKQGRNQPQHFGDGTRLSIL.

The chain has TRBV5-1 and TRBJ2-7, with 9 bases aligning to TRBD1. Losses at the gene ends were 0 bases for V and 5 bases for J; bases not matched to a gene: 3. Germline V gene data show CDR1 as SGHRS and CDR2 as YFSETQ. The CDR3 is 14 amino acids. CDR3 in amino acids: CASSLVQGADEQYF. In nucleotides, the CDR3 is TGCGCCAGCAGCTTGGTACAGGGGGCTGACGAGCAGTACTTC. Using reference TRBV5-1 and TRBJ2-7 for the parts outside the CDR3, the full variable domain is KAGVTQTPRYLIKTRGQQVTLSCSPISGHRSVSWYQQTPGQGLQFLFEYFSETQRNKGNFPGRFSGRQFSNSRSEMNVSTLELGDSALYLCASSLVQGADEQYFGPGTRLTVT.

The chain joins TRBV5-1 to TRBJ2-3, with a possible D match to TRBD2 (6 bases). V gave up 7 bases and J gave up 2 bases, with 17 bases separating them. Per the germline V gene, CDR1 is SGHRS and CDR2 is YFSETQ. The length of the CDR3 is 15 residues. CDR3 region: CASGPGRDFTDTQYF. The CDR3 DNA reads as TGCGCCAGCGGTCCCGGCAGGGACTTCACAGATACGCAGTATTTT.

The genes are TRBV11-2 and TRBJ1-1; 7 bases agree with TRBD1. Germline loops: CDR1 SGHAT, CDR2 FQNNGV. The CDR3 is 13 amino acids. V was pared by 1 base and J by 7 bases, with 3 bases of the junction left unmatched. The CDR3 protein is CASSLAYRGEAFF. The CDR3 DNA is TGTGCCAGCAGCTTAGCTTACAGGGGTGAAGCTTTCTTT.

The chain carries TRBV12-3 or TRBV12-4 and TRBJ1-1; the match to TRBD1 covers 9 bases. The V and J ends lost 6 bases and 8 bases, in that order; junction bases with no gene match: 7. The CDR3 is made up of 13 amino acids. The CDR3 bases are TGTGCCAGCAGACGTCCCGGGACAGGGGAAGCTTTCTTT. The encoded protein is CASRRPGTGEAFF.

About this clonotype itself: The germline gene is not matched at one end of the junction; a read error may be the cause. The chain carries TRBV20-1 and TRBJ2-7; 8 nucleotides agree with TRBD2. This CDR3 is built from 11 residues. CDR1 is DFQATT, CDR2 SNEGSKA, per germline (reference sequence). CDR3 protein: CSAREGLALFF. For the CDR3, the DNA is TGCAGTGCTAGAGAAGGACTAGCACTGTTCTTC.

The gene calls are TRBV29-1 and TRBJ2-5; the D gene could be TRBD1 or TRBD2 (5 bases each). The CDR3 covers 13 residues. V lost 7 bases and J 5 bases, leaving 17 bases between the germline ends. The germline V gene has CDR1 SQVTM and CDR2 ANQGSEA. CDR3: CSARDGYSETQYF. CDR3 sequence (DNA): TGCAGCGCCCGGGACGGCTATTCGGAGACCCAGTACTTC.